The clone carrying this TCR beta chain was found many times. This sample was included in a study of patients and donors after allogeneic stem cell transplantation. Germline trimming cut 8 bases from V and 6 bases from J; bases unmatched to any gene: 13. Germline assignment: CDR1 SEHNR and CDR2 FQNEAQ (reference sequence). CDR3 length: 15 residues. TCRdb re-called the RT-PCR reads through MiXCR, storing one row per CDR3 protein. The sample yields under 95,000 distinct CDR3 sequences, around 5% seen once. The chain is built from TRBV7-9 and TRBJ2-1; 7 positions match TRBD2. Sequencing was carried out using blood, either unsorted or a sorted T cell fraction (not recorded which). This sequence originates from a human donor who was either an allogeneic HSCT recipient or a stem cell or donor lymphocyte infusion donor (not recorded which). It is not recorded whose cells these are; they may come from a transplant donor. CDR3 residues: CASCYLGRGSNEQFF. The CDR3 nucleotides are TGTGCCAGCTGCTACCTCGGGCGGGGGAGCAATGAGCAGTTCTTC. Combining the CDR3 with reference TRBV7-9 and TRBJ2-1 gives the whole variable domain DTGVSQNPRHKITKRGQNVTFRCDPISEHNRLYWYRQTLGQGPEFLTYFQNEAQLEKSRLLSDRFSAERPKGSFSTLEIQRTEQGDSAMYLCASCYLGRGSNEQFFGPGTRLTVL.